The 15 T cell receptor beta chains below were found in one sample sequenced in a study of cytomegalovirus exposure and HLA in healthy donors. A multiplex PCR was run with 60 Vbeta primers and 13 Jbeta primers. The protocol was immunoSEQ multiplex PCR, while the TCRdb copy is restricted to in-frame clones and leaves out a portion. The sample shows fewer than 200,000 clones, 68% of them seen only once. The source material was PBMCs. The receptor set was obtained from a woman aged 40 to 50 in good health and CMV-seropositive.

The chain combines TRBV6-1 with TRBJ2-7; 10 nucleotides agree with TRBD1. The trim removed 0 bases at V and 4 bases at J, leaving 6 bases unmatched. The CDR3 is made up of 16 amino acids. Germline V gene data show CDR1 as MNHNS and CDR2 as SASEGT. The CDR3 sequence: CASSEAPGQGKYEQYF. DNA for the CDR3: TGTGCCAGCAGTGAAGCGCCGGGACAGGGGAAATACGAGCAGTACTTC.

The rearrangement joins TRBV5-6 to TRBJ1-3; D may be TRBD1 (6 bases). Per germline, CDR1 SGHDT and CDR2 YYEEEE. V dropped 0 bases and J dropped 2 bases, with 9 bases sitting between them. The CDR3 is 15 amino acids. Here the CDR3 DNA reads TGTGCCAGCAGCTTGGAGGGGGGGACTGGAAACACCATATATTTT. Protein product: CASSLEGGTGNTIYF.

J is TRBJ1-1 and V is TRBV9, with a weak D call TRBD1 (5 bases). V lost 0 bases and J 0 bases, leaving 18 bases between the germline ends. The CDR3 length is 18 residues. Germline V gives CDR1 SGDLS, CDR2 YYNGEE. CDR3 bases: TGTGCCAGCAGCGTAGGTTTAACCGGGGGACTTTTGAACACTGAAGCTTTCTTT. The encoded protein is CASSVGLTGGLLNTEAFF.

This chain connects TRBV9 to TRBJ2-5; 7 nucleotides match TRBD2. The J segment lost 5 bases and the V segment lost 4 bases, leaving 8 bases of the junction unmatched. Germline V gene sequence: CDR1 SGDLS, CDR2 YYNGEE. The CDR3 is 14 residues long. The CDR3 nucleotides are TGTGCCAGCAGCTCCAGCGGGGACGGGGAGACCCAGTACTTC. Its translation is CASSSSGDGETQYF.

This chain links TRBV4-2 with TRBJ1-1; 8 bases fit TRBD1. The CDR3 is 14 residues long. J gave up 8 bases and V 4 bases, and 9 bases lay outside the gene matches. Looked up from germline, CDR1 is LGHNA and CDR2 is YNFKEQ. The CDR3 loop reads CASSRGTGLGEAFF. The CDR3 nucleotides are TGTGCCAGCAGCCGGGGGACAGGCCTAGGGGAAGCTTTCTTT.

V is TRBV2 and J is TRBJ1-3; D not resolved. Germline CDR1 reads SNHLY; CDR2 reads FYNNEI. V gave up 4 bases and J gave up 0 bases, with 10 bases separating them. The CDR3 runs to 15 residues. The CDR3 spells CASSADTSSGNTIYF. CDR3 in DNA: TGTGCCAGCAGTGCCGACACATCCTCTGGAAACACCATATATTTT.

The chain uses TRBV9 and TRBJ1-2, with D perhaps TRBD1 (5 bases). The CDR3 contains 15 residues. CDR1 and CDR2 (germline): SGDLS, YYNGEE. Trimming took off 3 bases at V and 0 bases at J, with 12 bases between the two ends. The CDR3 sequence: CASSGPQATNYGYTF. The CDR3 region has the DNA TGTGCCAGCAGCGGCCCACAGGCCACTAACTATGGCTACACCTTC.

This chain uses TRBV9 with TRBJ2-5; TRBD1 matches 7 bases. The CDR3 sequence is 15 residues long. Losses at the gene ends were 0 bases for V and 3 bases for J; bases not matched to a gene: 5. Germline V gene lookup returns CDR1 SGDLS and CDR2 YYNGEE. The CDR3 nucleotides read TGTGCCAGCAGCGTAGCTGGGACAGCCAAAGAGACCCAGTACTTC. The encoded protein is CASSVAGTAKETQYF.

The V gene is TRBV7-2, the J gene TRBJ2-1; TRBD2 might be the D (7 bases). V lost 5 bases, J lost 6 bases, and 20 bases lay in between. Germline V gene lookup returns CDR1 SGHTA and CDR2 FQGNSA. The CDR3 contains 16 residues. This CDR3 is CASSRPGRGLGNEQFF. The DNA for the CDR3 is TGTGCCAGCAGCCGACCTGGGAGGGGGTTAGGCAATGAGCAGTTCTTC.

Only a few counts were recorded for this clone. The chain uses TRBV15 and TRBJ2-5; 11 bases map to TRBD2. The CDR3 runs 17 residues. Germline CDR1 LNHNV, CDR2 YYDKDF (reference sequence). The V and J ends lost 1 base and 7 bases, in that order; junction bases with no gene match: 11. The CDR3 spells CATSRGSGTSGGGTQYF. The CDR3 coding sequence is TGTGCCACCAGCAGAGGGTCCGGGACTAGCGGCGGAGGGACCCAGTACTTC.

This clone has a handful of counts. This chain connects TRBV28 to TRBJ2-5; the match to TRBD2 covers 8 bases. Germline CDR1 is MDHEN and CDR2 is SYDVKM. The CDR3 is 14 amino acids. The ends lost 8 bases at V and 5 bases at J; junction bases unmatched: 10. CDR3 in amino acids: CASVPGGARETQYF. The DNA for the CDR3 is TGTGCCAGCGTCCCGGGGGGGGCGCGGGAGACCCAGTACTTC. Full variable domain (remainder filled in from reference TRBV28 and TRBJ2-5): DVKVTQSSRYLVKRTGEKVFLECVQDMDHENMFWYRQDPGLGLRLIYFSYDVKMKEKGDIPEGYSVSREKKERFSLILESASTNQTSMYLCASVPGGARETQYFGPGTRLLVL.

This clone has more than one count but fewer than ten. The V gene is TRBV12-2, the J gene TRBJ1-5; whether TRBD1, the table's D call, matches the DNA was not checked. TRBV12-2 is a known pseudogene. The CDR3 is 15 residues long. The CDR3 loop reads CASRDRQARNQPQHF. For the CDR3, the DNA is TGTGCAAGTCGCGATCGACAGGCTCGGAATCAGCCCCAGCATTTT.

V usage is TRBV7-9 and J usage is TRBJ2-7; TRBD1 matches at 12 bases. The length of the CDR3 is 16 residues. Germline V CDR1 and CDR2: SEHNR, FQNEAQ (reference sequence). The ends lost 0 bases at V and 5 bases at J; junction bases unmatched: 5. CDR3 sequence reads: CASSLAPGQGADEQYF. CDR3 DNA sequence: TGTGCCAGCAGCTTAGCCCCGGGACAGGGGGCCGACGAGCAGTACTTC. The entire variable domain, with the rest obtained from reference TRBV7-9 and TRBJ2-7, is as follows: DTGVSQNPRHKITKRGQNVTFRCDPISEHNRLYWYRQTLGQGPEFLTYFQNEAQLEKSRLLSDRFSAERPKGSFSTLEIQRTEQGDSAMYLCASSLAPGQGADEQYFGPGTRLTVT.

This chain uses TRBV12-5 with TRBJ1-1; the D is unclear. The CDR3 sequence is 12 residues long. V was trimmed by 1 base and J by 8 bases, leaving 8 bases between them. Germline V lookup: CDR1 LGHNT, CDR2 FRNRAP. The CDR3: CASGLGQSEAFF. The DNA of the CDR3 is TGTGCTAGTGGTTTGGGGCAATCCGAAGCTTTCTTT. The variable domain in full, completed from reference TRBV12-5 and TRBJ1-1, reads DARVTQTPRHKVTEMGQEVTMRCQPILGHNTVFWYRQTMMQGLELLAYFRNRAPLDDSGMPKDRFSAEMPDATLATLKIQPSEPRDSAVYFCASGLGQSEAFFGQGTRLTVV.

This clone was seen more than once but under ten times. The J gene is TRBJ2-1, the V gene TRBV6-5; tentatively, D is TRBD1 (6 bases). The CDR3 is made up of 16 amino acids. Trimming pared 4 bases from V and 0 bases from J, leaving 13 bases between. The germline V gene encodes CDR1 MNHEY and CDR2 SVGAGI. The DNA for the CDR3 is TGTGCCAGCAGTTTGGGCGTGGACAGCTCCTACAATGAGCAGTTCTTC. Translated, it gives CASSLGVDSSYNEQFF.